The entry below describes one T cell receptor beta chain. This clone's antigen is unknown. Base qualities were left out, and no much larger clone turns up one base away. Participants in the prospective study were enrolled through a virtual design, were aged roughly 18 to 100 years, and lived in under 25 United States geographic areas. In the prospective study, participants were assigned to cohorts based on the clinical history participants reported in a screening survey and a study questionnaire. ImmuneRACE Cohort 3 recovered participants were defined by two consecutive negative NP/OP PCR tests, healthcare professional clearance, or symptom resolution. Each participant in the prospective study had whole blood, serum and a nasopharyngeal or oropharyngeal swab collected by mobile phlebotomists. Participants in the prospective study had the option to provide additional blood draws and questionnaires over an approximately two-month period. Blood samples from the prospective study were shipped frozen or at room temperature prior to DNA extraction.

The sample is drawn from a study of blood T cell repertoires in COVID-19 (dated by TCRdb to the early 2020s). A note on the overall study: Samples covering the acute and convalescent phases of COVID-19 were provided by collaborators in the United States, Italy and Spain. The prospective study material was composed of cDNA or gDNA derived from T cells, B-cell-depleted T cells, or PBMCs. Deeply sampled blood TCRbeta repertoires from subjects exposed to, actively infected with, or recovered from COVID-19 were included in the dataset. A freely available public database, intended as a resource for researchers studying the immune response to SARS-CoV-2, is where the repertoires were released. Samples came from the ongoing ImmuneRACE study (first 160 participants) plus 1,254 subjects from 6 global collaborators. The sample metadata nearly always contained a de-identified subject ID, COVID-19 status, age in years and sex. Where available, HLA class I and class II types were obtained from metadata supplied by the sample provider rather than from assay-based typing. Study-level results and caveats: How much clinical and demographic metadata was included differed by source and by participant, and the metadata was provided uncurated.

TCRbeta CDR3 regions were amplified from genomic DNA by means of the immunoSEQ Assay, a bias-controlled multiplex PCR. In the authors' own workflow: Nucleated cell counts per sample were estimated from amplification of reference gene primers within the assay. Sequence reads were collapsed and filtered to measure the absolute abundance of every unique TCRbeta CDR3 rearrangement. For each sample, productive Simpson clonality was calculated as the square root of Simpson's diversity index across productive rearrangements. TCRdb stores this immuneACCESS table with in-frame sequences only. Part of the clones is absent; in the studies checked, under half of the shortfall reflects unresolved V genes, and no reason is known for the rest. That table supplies the V and J calls and clone size; D and trimming were determined from the DNA. Present in this sample are under 200,000 clones, more than 70% of which were seen just once. The ten largest clones add up to 7.5% to 10% of the sample.

Via the germline V gene (reference sequence), CDR1 is WNHNN and CDR2 SYGVQD. Trimming takes 6 bases off V and 4 bases off J; junction bases not matched to a gene: 3. From cysteine to phenylalanine, the CDR3 is 14 amino acids long. The retained sequence is limited to the CDR3, 42 bases, with the frame set at the first base. The chain is assembled from TRBV10-1 and TRBJ2-2; 9 of the junction bases match TRBD1. Sequenced input: PBMCs or T cells enriched from blood (not recorded which). This receptor was obtained from a young woman who had recovered from COVID-19. The nucleotide sequence is TGCGCCAGCAGCCGGGACAGGGTCACCGGGGAGCTGTTTTTT. It codes for CASSRDRVTGELFF.